This TCR beta chain was profiled in a study of cytomegalovirus exposure and HLA in healthy donors (dated 2017 in TCRdb). With respect to the entire study: According to an earlier analysis of 450 to 650 of the donors, roughly 180 million T cells yielded roughly 110 million unique TCR beta sequences and around 280 Gb of sequence data. Among the roughly 400 genotyped donors, more than 70% belonged to the genetic ancestry cluster associated with self-reported Caucasian donors. The study used immunosequencing to profile the T cell repertoires of 670 or so subjects and linked those repertoires to cytomegalovirus serostatus. Donor age, sex, ethnicity and CMV serostatus were compiled alongside the repertoire data. An earlier analysis of a few hundred of the donors applied high-throughput TCR beta sequencing to assess whether each TCR beta V gene segment acted as functional or pseudogenic. Because of strong linkage in the cohort, roughly five DR-DQ haplotypes were treated as single units for association and clustering. HLA typing included class I and class II loci at four-digit resolution. Every repertoire in the discovery cohort had been generated on one and the same sequencing platform. In a later genetic analysis, genome-wide SNP genotypes for about 55% of the 666 donors were used, and that subset was treated as a discovery cohort. Around 320 gigabases of sequencing data and 80 million or so unique TCR sequences were included in an early release covering over 600 HLA-typed donors. Across some 400 genotyped donors of the cohort, an average of about 250,000 unique TCR beta nucleotide sequences per donor were sequenced, and 15% to 20% of those sequences were non-productive. The later analysis used no new phenotypic data to find candidate immune exposures, relying instead on TCR beta sequences and their occurrence across donors. Along with the approximately 650-subject first cohort, a separate validation cohort of over a hundred different subjects was used. The study was designed to test whether signatures of past pathogen exposure could be identified by cataloging public T cell receptors. The number of typed donors differed by locus: roughly 620-630 for A, B, C, DRB1 and DQB1; 522 for DQA1; some 590 for DPA1; and approximately 450 for DPB1. The study combined high-throughput TCR immunosequencing, statistical association of individual TCRs with disease status, and machine learning to predict cytomegalovirus infection status. To study patterns of TCR occurrence, a later analysis re-analyzed previously published TCR beta repertoires from hundreds of donors and added high-resolution HLA genotyping. Overall study outcomes, separate from this receptor: Compared with the 666-donor mean, donors in an Asian-associated ancestry cluster had fewer N-insertions in productive TCRs, according to a later genetic analysis. A later analysis associated about 17,000 TCR beta sequences with specific HLA alleles at a false discovery rate of 0.05. A later analysis found that TCR association rates varied across HLA loci, with DRB1 alleles showing the most associated TCRs and HLA-C alleles the fewest. According to a later analysis, parvovirus B19, influenza, CMV and Epstein-Barr virus appeared linked to several top co-occurrence clusters. V-gene and J-gene trimming of TCR beta chains was associated with a missense DCLRE1C variant in a later genetic analysis, and the association was replicated in an independent cohort. In an earlier analysis of more than 500 of the donors, most TCR beta V segments appeared in productive rearrangements about 87% or about 30% of the time, broadly matching IMGT annotations. A later analysis found that most CMV-associated TCR beta chains appeared HLA-restricted, with HLA associations seemingly driven largely by CMV exposure. Assigning TCR associations to individual alleles was difficult when HLA alleles, especially DR and DQ, strongly co-occurred. The presence/absence analyses assumed that sequencing depth was roughly uniform across donors, and that assumption may not be true. Cytomegalovirus status was reported to be diagnosed by the classifier with high specificity and sensitivity in both the original and validation cohorts. Because some donors lacked HLA typing at each locus, the association tests relied only on the typed subset. Linkage disequilibrium might explain the correlated functional status among segregating V segments, but an unknown experimental factor could not be ruled out. In vitro tests confirmed that a few of the cytomegalovirus-associated TCR beta chains recognize cytomegalovirus antigens. In the study, 150 to 200 TCR beta chains were listed as associated with cytomegalovirus. The 87-base-pair reads could not distinguish some IMGT-functional V segments, including TRBV6-2 and TRBV6-3, so those segments were excluded. The only immune exposure information available for the cohort was CMV serostatus. A later analysis found that HLA-associated TCR beta chains were more clonally expanded and had lower generation probabilities than equally common non-associated chains. Because counts were too low, roughly 17 rarely observed V segments, including chromosome 9 orphons, were left out of the earlier analysis of several hundred of the donors. Most TCR sequences were seen in very few donors, while some public TCRs were found in many individuals. According to the authors, the approach could potentially be generalized to other disease states and immunological phenotypes. A cluster of highly shared sequence variants was judged likely to be a technical artifact of the sequencing pipeline. Only TCR beta chains were sequenced in this cohort, and the absence of alpha or paired-chain data limited detectable features. A further reported finding was that TCR beta sequences accurately predicted the HLA-A and HLA-B alleles for most subjects in the first cohort.

V is cut back by 4 bases and J by 7 bases, with 16 bases in the junction unmatched. The CDR3 goes from the cysteine to the phenylalanine over 20 residues. Only the CDR3 DNA stays, 60 bases, in frame from base 1. CDR1 and CDR2, looked up from the germline V gene, are SGHVS and FQNEAQ. The library was generated by the immunoSEQ multiplex PCR assay. For the multiplex PCR, a mixture combining 60 forward primers for TCR Vbeta segments and 13 reverse primers for TCR Jbeta segments was used. The CDR3 region of rearranged TCR beta genes was amplified from genomic DNA by a multiplex PCR assay. The amplified TCR beta libraries were sequenced on the Illumina HiSeq System as 87-base-pair reads. The study's own analysis went as follows. Across the 500 to 750 repertoires, a later analysis counted about 81 million unique TCR beta chains, 8.5 million to 12 million of which were shared by at least two donors. Raw reads were error-corrected and collapsed into unique sequences by a nearest-neighbor algorithm in which closely related sequences were merged to remove PCR and sequencing errors. Alignment of CDR3 sequences to IMGT reference sequences was used to assign V, D and J gene segments. For a sequence to be retained, at least a six-nucleotide match to both a V gene segment and a J gene segment was required. A rearrangement was called productive if the CDR3 had no stop codons and remained in frame with V and J, and every other rearrangement was called non-productive. Following IMGT convention, CDR3 was defined as the stretch from the second conserved V-encoded cysteine to the conserved J-encoded phenylalanine. The earlier analysis of 587 of the donors excluded sequences that lacked an unambiguous match to a single V gene segment. In an earlier analysis of approximately 500 of the donors, a V segment was called functional when productive rearrangements were above 56.7%, and segregating when the standard deviation between donors exceeded 5%. A statistical classification framework was built to diagnose cytomegalovirus status from the catalog of TCR beta chain sequences. In a later analysis, TCR nucleotide sequences were compared against IMGT/GENE-DB human TR gene sequences so that V and J genes could be assigned. A later analysis assigned CDR3 sequences and most-parsimonious VDJ recombination scenarios with the TCRdist pipeline. In a later analysis, each TCR beta chain was defined by its CDR3 amino acid sequence together with its V-gene family, and reads without a unique V-gene family were excluded. A later analysis removed 500 to 600 highly shared, low-generation-probability nucleotide sequences to deal with suspected cross-contamination and a sequencing artifact. In a later analysis, a clonal expansion index was calculated for each public chain from normalized within-repertoire ranks of inferred template counts. In a later analysis, generation probabilities were computed with a VDJ recombination model fitted to out-of-frame rearrangements, and the resulting probabilities were checked against IGoR. Hypergeometric tests were used in a later analysis to score TCR-TCR, TCR-HLA and TCR-CMV co-occurrence, with a repertoire-size bias correction applied to the TCR pairs. False discovery rates were estimated in a later analysis by permuting HLA or CMV assignments 20 times. In a later analysis, co-occurring TCRs were grouped with DBSCAN, and TCRdist sequence similarity was added when clustering was performed within HLA-allele-positive subsets. For co-occurrence clustering, repertoires with fewer than 30,000 or more than 120,000 public chains were excluded, along with five repertoires with anomalous nucleotide sharing. The table was pulled from immuneACCESS by TCRdb, which kept in-frame rearrangements only. Such tables lose some clones; where checked, under half of the loss comes from unresolved V genes, and the rest has no known cause. That table is the source of V, J and clone size, and D and trimming were worked out from the DNA. The sample profile shows 100,000 to 150,000 clones; roughly three quarters of them were found once. Roughly 1% of the sample is held by the ten biggest clonotypes.

In total, over 600 healthy bone marrow donors made up the cohort. At the time of sampling, every cohort member was nominally healthy, though immune exposures that went unrecorded were likely present. The donor was CMV seronegative and was included in the group of several hundred seronegative cohort members. A peripheral blood sample was collected from each donor, and TCR beta sequencing was performed on peripheral blood mononuclear cells. The Qiagen DNeasy Blood Extraction Kit was used to extract genomic DNA from the blood cell samples. About this clone: Its cognate antigen has yet to be identified. Base quality data are lacking; no much larger clone is found one base away.

The rearrangement combines TRBV7-8 with TRBJ2-2; 15 middle bases align to TRBD2. The sequenced sample was PBMCs. The origin of this receptor is a woman aged 55-69 years in good health and CMV-seronegative. Read as DNA, the sequence is TGTGCCAGCAGCTCACCGGGACTAGCGGGGGGACCCCTAACAGTCGGGGAGCTGTTTTTT. Protein translation: CASSSPGLAGGPLTVGELFF.